The 8 T cell receptor beta chains given below trace back to one sample, sequenced in a study of blood T cell repertoires in COVID-19. This table comes from immunoSEQ multiplex PCR, and its TCRdb copy is limited to in-frame clones, with some not included. The sample lists about 290,000 clones; around 86% were seen once. The source material was PBMCs or T cells enriched from blood (not recorded which). The source of these receptors is a woman aged 40-49 years who had recovered from COVID-19.

The J gene is TRBJ1-1, the V gene TRBV2; D call uncertain. With 7 bases removed from V and 0 bases from J, the gap between germline ends came to 9 bases. Germline V gene sequence: CDR1 SNHLY, CDR2 FYNNEI. The length of the CDR3 is 13 residues. CDR3 in DNA: TGTGCCAGCACCCGGGATGTGAACACTGAAGCTTTCTTT. As protein: CASTRDVNTEAFF.

The chain joins TRBV7-9 to TRBJ1-3; 8 bases are shared with TRBD1. There are 18 residues in the CDR3. Germline loops: CDR1 SEHNR, CDR2 FQNEAQ (reference sequence). Germline trimming cut 5 bases from V and 0 bases from J; bases unmatched to any gene: 12. The CDR3 region has the DNA TGTGCCAGCAGCCATAGACAGGGGCCTATCTACTCTGGAAACACCATATATTTT. As protein: CASSHRQGPIYSGNTIYF. The whole variable domain, remainder taken from reference TRBV7-9 and TRBJ1-3, is DTGVSQNPRHKITKRGQNVTFRCDPISEHNRLYWYRQTLGQGPEFLTYFQNEAQLEKSRLLSDRFSAERPKGSFSTLEIQRTEQGDSAMYLCASSHRQGPIYSGNTIYFGEGSWLTVV.

The rearrangement links TRBV11-2 to TRBJ2-7; D is possibly TRBD2 (6 bases). The length of the CDR3 is 15 residues. Germline CDR1 is SGHAT and CDR2 is FQNNGV. V was shortened by 6 bases and J by 3 bases, with 18 bases between the two germline ends. In DNA form, the CDR3 reads TGTGCCAGCAGTTCCCTATCGGGGGAGTACTACGAGCAGTACTTC. This translates into CASSSLSGEYYEQYF.

The J gene is TRBJ2-7, the V gene TRBV12-5; D is possibly TRBD1 (6 bases). The length of the CDR3 is 14 residues. Trimming pared 1 base from V and 3 bases from J, leaving 10 bases between. The germline CDR1 and CDR2 sequences are LGHNT and FRNRAP. CDR3 sequence reads: CASGLEQGYYEQYF. CDR3 sequence (DNA): TGTGCTAGTGGTTTGGAACAGGGATACTACGAGCAGTACTTC.

This rearrangement joins TRBV12-3 or TRBV12-4 to TRBJ1-1; tentatively, D is TRBD1 (5 bases). The CDR3 contains 13 residues. The germline V and J ends were trimmed by 7 bases and 1 base, with 10 bases remaining between them. DNA of the CDR3: TGTGCCAGCAAAAATAGGGGGAACACTGAAGCTTTCTTT. The encoded protein is CASKNRGNTEAFF.

This sequence joins TRBV5-1 and TRBJ2-3, with a weak D call TRBD1 (5 bases). CDR3 length: 14 amino acids. V was clipped by 3 bases and J by 4 bases, with 12 bases between them. Germline-derived CDR1 and CDR2 are SGHRS and YFSETQ. This CDR3 reads CASSSSRVADTQYF. CDR3 coding DNA: TGCGCCAGCAGCTCATCCAGGGTTGCAGATACGCAGTATTTT.

This sequence joins TRBV27 and TRBJ2-7; tentatively, D is TRBD2 (5 bases). V was shortened by 9 bases and J by 0 bases, with 12 bases between the two germline ends. The CDR3 runs to 13 residues. Per the germline V gene, CDR1 is MNHEY and CDR2 is SMNVEV (reference sequence). The CDR3 region has the DNA TGTGCCAGTCGGAGGAGCTCCTCCTACGAGCAGTACTTC. It translates to CASRRSSSYEQYF.

The gene calls are TRBV18 and TRBJ1-3, with a tentative D call TRBD1 (6 bases). This CDR3 region has 16 residues. The germline V and J ends were trimmed by 3 bases and 0 bases, with 12 bases remaining between them. CDR1 and CDR2 from the germline V gene are KGHSH and LQKENI. In DNA, the CDR3 is TGTGCCAGCTCACCGTCAGGACAGTACTCTGGAAACACCATATATTTT. Its translation is CASSPSGQYSGNTIYF.